This is a list of T cell receptor beta chains from one sample in a study of beta chain features in type 1 diabetes. Measured with immunoSEQ multiplex PCR; TCRdb has only the in-frame clones, and not every one. The table lists fewer than 500,000 clones, more than 11% of them singletons, with 0.035% to 0.045% in the top ten. The sample comprised naive CD4+ T cells from blood. The receptor set was obtained from a man aged 30 to 45 in good health. Each CDR3 is given with its conserved first and last residue. D genes are given only for firm matches. The size of a clone is reported for some rows only, either as once, few or many, or as a class for expanded clones.

abundance: few; v_gene: TRBV7-2; j_gene: TRBJ2-3; d_gene: TRBD2; len: 15; CDR3aa: CASSYPGLGSDTQYF; CDR3nt: TGTGCCAGCAGCTATCCGGGACTAGGATCAGATACGCAGTATTTT
abundance: -; v_gene: TRBV5-1; j_gene: TRBJ2-1; d_gene: -; len: 12; CDR3aa: CASSDSFDEQFF; CDR3nt: TGCGCCAGCAGTGACTCTTTCGATGAGCAGTTCTTC
abundance: few; v_gene: TRBV7-8; j_gene: TRBJ1-3; d_gene: -; len: 14; CDR3aa: CASSLTNSGNTIYF; CDR3nt: TGTGCCAGCAGCTTAACCAACTCTGGAAACACCATATATTTT
abundance: few; v_gene: TRBV5-6; j_gene: TRBJ2-1; d_gene: TRBD2; len: 12; CDR3aa: CASYQIGTRQFF; CDR3nt: TGTGCCAGCTACCAAATCGGGACTAGGCAGTTCTTC
abundance: few; v_gene: TRBV29-1; j_gene: TRBJ1-1; d_gene: -; len: 11; CDR3aa: CSVDSTVEAFF; CDR3nt: TGCAGCGTTGACAGCACGGTTGAAGCTTTCTTT
abundance: -; v_gene: TRBV7-2; j_gene: TRBJ2-5; d_gene: -; len: 13; CDR3aa: CASSLGIQETQYF; CDR3nt: TGTGCCAGCAGCTTAGGAATCCAAGAGACCCAGTACTTC
abundance: -; v_gene: TRBV7-6; j_gene: TRBJ2-5; d_gene: TRBD2; len: 15; CDR3aa: CASSFVAGSLETQYF; CDR3nt: TGTGCCAGCAGCTTTGTAGCGGGGTCGTTGGAGACCCAGTACTTC
abundance: -; v_gene: TRBV6-5; j_gene: TRBJ2-3; d_gene: -; len: 13; CDR3aa: CANLSSGQDTQYF; CDR3nt: TGTGCCAACTTATCAAGCGGCCAAGATACGCAGTATTTT
abundance: few; v_gene: TRBV19; j_gene: TRBJ2-6; d_gene: -; len: 12; CDR3aa: CASSETPGPPAF; CDR3nt: TGTGCCAGTAGCGAGACGCCAGGCCCTCCTGCTTTC
abundance: few; v_gene: TRBV7-2; j_gene: TRBJ2-5; d_gene: -; len: 12; CDR3aa: CASSWGPQTQYF; CDR3nt: TGTGCCAGCAGCTGGGGTCCGCAGACCCAGTACTTC
abundance: few; v_gene: TRBV4-3; j_gene: TRBJ1-4; d_gene: -; len: 15; CDR3aa: CASSQAPRRNEKLFF; CDR3nt: TGCGCCAGCAGCCAAGCCCCACGGCGTAATGAAAAACTGTTTTTT
abundance: -; v_gene: TRBV30; j_gene: TRBJ2-3; d_gene: -; len: 13; CDR3aa: CAWGTGSTDTQYF; CDR3nt: TGTGCCTGGGGTACAGGGAGCACAGATACGCAGTATTTT
abundance: few; v_gene: TRBV4-1; j_gene: TRBJ2-7; d_gene: -; len: 14; CDR3aa: CASSQVYSPYEQYF; CDR3nt: TGCGCCAGCAGCCAAGTTTACAGCCCCTACGAGCAGTACTTC
abundance: many; v_gene: TRBV14; j_gene: TRBJ2-7; d_gene: -; len: 13; CDR3aa: CASSPAGSNEQYF; CDR3nt: TGTGCCAGCAGCCCCGCGGGGAGCAACGAGCAGTACTTC
abundance: few; v_gene: TRBV30; j_gene: TRBJ1-5; d_gene: TRBD1; len: 14; CDR3aa: CAWRGTGGGQPQHF; CDR3nt: TGTGCCTGGAGAGGGACAGGGGGCGGTCAGCCCCAGCATTTT
abundance: -; v_gene: TRBV25-1; j_gene: TRBJ2-3; d_gene: -; len: 15; CDR3aa: CASSLPGSFADTQYF; CDR3nt: TGTGCCAGCAGCCTCCCCGGGAGTTTCGCAGATACGCAGTATTTT
abundance: -; v_gene: TRBV20-1; j_gene: TRBJ2-7; d_gene: -; len: 11; CDR3aa: CSAQDGYEQYF; CDR3nt: TGCAGTGCGCAAGACGGCTACGAGCAGTACTTC